This T cell receptor (beta chain) was profiled in a study of blood T cell repertoires in COVID-19. At the level of the study: T cells, B-cell-depleted T cells, or PBMCs supplied cDNA or gDNA.

Sequenced by immunoSEQ multiplex PCR; TCRdb stores in-frame clones only, minus some. The data show about 110,000 clones, approximately 86% seen once. The CDR3 runs to 18 residues. Germline CDR1 MRHNA, CDR2 SNTAGT. Trimming stripped 7 bases from V and 0 bases from J, with 19 bases between. Sequencing was performed on peripheral blood. The source of this sequence is a woman between 45 and 60 years old with active or convalescent COVID-19. The chain has TRBV6-4 and TRBJ1-6, with a tentative D call TRBD1 (6 bases). CDR3 region: CASIGNHRALSYNSPLHF. The DNA for the CDR3 is TGTGCCAGCATTGGGAATCACAGGGCGCTCTCCTATAATTCACCCCTCCACTTT.